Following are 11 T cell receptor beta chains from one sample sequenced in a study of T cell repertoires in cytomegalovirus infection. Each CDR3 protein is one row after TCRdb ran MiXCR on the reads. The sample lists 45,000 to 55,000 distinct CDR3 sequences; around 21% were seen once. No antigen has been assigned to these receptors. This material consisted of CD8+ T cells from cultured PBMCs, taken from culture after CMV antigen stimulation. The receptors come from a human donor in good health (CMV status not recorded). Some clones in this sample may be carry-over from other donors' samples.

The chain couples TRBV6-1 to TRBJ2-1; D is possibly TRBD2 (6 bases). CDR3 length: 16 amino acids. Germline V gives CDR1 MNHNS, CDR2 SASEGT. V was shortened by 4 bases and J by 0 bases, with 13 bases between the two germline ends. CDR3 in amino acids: CASSALLASSYNEQFF. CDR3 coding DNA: TGTGCCAGCAGTGCTTTACTAGCATCCTCCTACAATGAGCAGTTCTTC.

The CDR3 loop reads CAIKTSDPSTDTQYF. The CDR3 nucleotides read TGTGCCATCAAGACTTCAGACCCTAGCACAGATACGCAGTATTTT. V usage is TRBV10-3 and J usage is TRBJ2-3; D is ambiguous. CDR1 and CDR2 from the germline V gene are ENHRY and SYGVKD. The CDR3 is made up of 15 amino acids. V dropped 7 bases and J dropped 0 bases, with 14 bases sitting between them.

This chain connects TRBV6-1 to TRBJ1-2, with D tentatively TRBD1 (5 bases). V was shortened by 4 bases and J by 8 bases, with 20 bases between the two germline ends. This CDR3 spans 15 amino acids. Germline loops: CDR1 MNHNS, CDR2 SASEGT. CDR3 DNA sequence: TGTGCCAGCAGTGGAAGGGCCGTGGGCTCAGGGGGCTACACCTTC. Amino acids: CASSGRAVGSGGYTF.

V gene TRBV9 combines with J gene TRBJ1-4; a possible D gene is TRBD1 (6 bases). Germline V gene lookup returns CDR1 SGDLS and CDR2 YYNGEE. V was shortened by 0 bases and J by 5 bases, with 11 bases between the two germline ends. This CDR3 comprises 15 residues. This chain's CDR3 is CASSVDWGANEKLFF. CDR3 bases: TGTGCCAGCAGCGTAGATTGGGGGGCGAATGAAAAACTGTTTTTT.

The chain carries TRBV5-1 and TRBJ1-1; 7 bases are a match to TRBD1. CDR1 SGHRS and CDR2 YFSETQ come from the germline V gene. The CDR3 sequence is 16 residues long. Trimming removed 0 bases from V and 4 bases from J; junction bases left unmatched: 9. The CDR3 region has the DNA TGCGCCAGCAGCTTGGACAAGACAGGGTCTAGCACTGAAGCTTTCTTT. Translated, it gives CASSLDKTGSSTEAFF. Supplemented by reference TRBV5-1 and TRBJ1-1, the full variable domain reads KAGVTQTPRYLIKTRGQQVTLSCSPISGHRSVSWYQQTPGQGLQFLFEYFSETQRNKGNFPGRFSGRQFSNSRSEMNVSTLELGDSALYLCASSLDKTGSSTEAFFGQGTRLTVV.

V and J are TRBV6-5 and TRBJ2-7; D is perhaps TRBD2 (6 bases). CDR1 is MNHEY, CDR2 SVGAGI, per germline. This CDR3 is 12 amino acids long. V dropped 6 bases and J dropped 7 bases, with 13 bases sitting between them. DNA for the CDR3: TGTGCCAGCAGCACCGAGGGGACTGAGCAGTACTTC. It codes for CASSTEGTEQYF.

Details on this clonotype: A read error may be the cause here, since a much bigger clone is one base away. This chain's CDR3 is CAGSSTGGTGELFF. In DNA form, the CDR3 reads TGTGCCGGCAGCTCGACAGGGGGCACCGGGGAGCTGTTTTTT. The J gene is TRBJ2-2, the V gene TRBV7-3; 9 bases match TRBD1. CDR1 and CDR2 from the germline V gene are SGHTA and FQGTGA. The CDR3 is made up of 14 amino acids.

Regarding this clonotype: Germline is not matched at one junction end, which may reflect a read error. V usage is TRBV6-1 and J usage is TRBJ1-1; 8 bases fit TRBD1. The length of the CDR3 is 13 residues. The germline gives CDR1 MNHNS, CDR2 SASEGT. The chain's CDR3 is CASSRTGNTKAFF. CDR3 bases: TGTGCCAGCAGTCGGACAGGGAACACTAAAGCTTTCTTT.

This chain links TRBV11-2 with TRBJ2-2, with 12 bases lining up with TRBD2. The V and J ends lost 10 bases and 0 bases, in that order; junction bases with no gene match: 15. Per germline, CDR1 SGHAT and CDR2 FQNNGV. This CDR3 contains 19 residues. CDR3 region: CATLQSGTSGRSNTGELFF. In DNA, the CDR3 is TGTGCCACACTACAGTCCGGGACTAGCGGGCGATCGAACACCGGGGAGCTGTTTTTT. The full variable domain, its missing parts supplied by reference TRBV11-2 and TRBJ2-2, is EAGVAQSPRYKIIEKRQSVAFWCNPISGHATLYWYQQILGQGPKLLIQFQNNGVVDDSQLPKDRFSAERLKGVDSTLKIQPAKLEDSAVYLCATLQSGTSGRSNTGELFFGEGSRLTVL.

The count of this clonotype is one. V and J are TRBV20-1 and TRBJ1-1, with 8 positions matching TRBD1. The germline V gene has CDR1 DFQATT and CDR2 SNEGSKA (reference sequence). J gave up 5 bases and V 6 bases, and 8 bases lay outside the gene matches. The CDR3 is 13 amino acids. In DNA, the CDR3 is TGCAGTGCCCACATGGACAGGGATACTGAAGCTTTCTTT. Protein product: CSAHMDRDTEAFF.

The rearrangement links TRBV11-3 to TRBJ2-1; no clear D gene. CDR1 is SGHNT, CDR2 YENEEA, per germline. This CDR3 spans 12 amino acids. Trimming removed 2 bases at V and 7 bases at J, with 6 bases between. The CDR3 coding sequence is TGTGCCAGCAGCTTATCCATTAATGAGCAGTTCTTC. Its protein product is CASSLSINEQFF.